A single T cell receptor beta chain is shown here with its context. This entry comes from a study of T cell responses to AZD1222 COVID-19 vaccine. Produced via immunoSEQ multiplex PCR; TCRdb's table is partial and in-frame only. The table includes some 150,000 clones, around 91% detected once. This CDR3 contains 14 residues. Germline V gives CDR1 SNHLY, CDR2 FYNNEI. The trim removed 6 bases at V and 3 bases at J, leaving 6 bases unmatched. Sequences were derived from peripheral blood, sampled on day 0 of AZD1222 vaccination. The rearrangement joins TRBV2 to TRBJ2-7, with 9 bases that match TRBD2. The source of this sequence is an adult in good health. CDR3 DNA sequence: TGTGCCAGCAGGGCGGGGACTAGCAGCTACGAGCAGTACTTC. Protein sequence: CASRAGTSSYEQYF.